The 20 T cell receptor beta chains below were found in one sample sequenced in a study of blood T cell repertoires in COVID-19. TCRdb keeps only in-frame clones here, not all; method: immunoSEQ multiplex PCR. This table has 220,000 or so clones, approximately 90% appearing once. The sequenced material came from PBMCs or T cells enriched from blood (not recorded which). Receptors originate from a man aged 50 or older who had been exposed to COVID-19.

J is TRBJ1-6 and V is TRBV19, with TRBD1 matching 10 bases. Trimming at V came to 6 bases and at J to 7 bases, leaving 6 bases not matched to a gene. CDR3 length: 15 residues. The germline gives CDR1 LNHDA, CDR2 SQIVND (reference sequence). Here the CDR3 DNA reads TGTGCCAGTAGCCGGGACAGGGGACGGAATTCACCCCTCCACTTT. Translated, it gives CASSRDRGRNSPLHF.

V usage is TRBV30 and J usage is TRBJ1-3; D not certain. This CDR3 has 14 amino acids. V dropped 8 bases and J dropped 0 bases, with 14 bases sitting between them. Germline V CDR1 and CDR2: GTSNPN, SVGIG (reference sequence). Here the CDR3 DNA reads TGTGCCGTGACCGAGGCTAGCTCTGGAAACACCATATATTTT. This gives the protein CAVTEASSGNTIYF.

This chain links TRBV27 with TRBJ1-2; 7 bases line up with TRBD1. Germline V CDR1 and CDR2: MNHEY, SMNVEV (reference sequence). This CDR3 spans 13 amino acids. The V segment lost 6 bases and the J segment 3 bases; nucleotides outside the gene matches: 4. In DNA form, the CDR3 reads TGTGCCAGCAGCCTACAGGGGCACTATGGCTACACCTTC. Translated: CASSLQGHYGYTF.

Worth noting for this clone: The sample holds other DNA sequences that translate to the same CDR3. The genes are TRBV5-1 and TRBJ1-2; 7 nucleotides line up with TRBD1. CDR3 size: 14 residues. The V gene's germline CDR1 is SGHRS and CDR2 YFSETQ. Trimming took 3 bases from V and 4 from J; bases not matched to a gene: 6. The CDR3 DNA sequence: TGCGCCAGCAGCTCCCGACAGGGAGGCTATGGCTACACCTTC. It translates to CASSSRQGGYGYTF.

This clone is a singleton in its sample. This chain connects TRBV7-2 to TRBJ1-1; TRBD1 matches 9 bases. V lost 4 bases and J lost 5; bases outside the gene matches: 8. The CDR3 totals 15 residues. Germline-derived CDR1 and CDR2 are SGHTA and FQGNSA. CDR3 DNA sequence: TGTGCCAGCAGCTCCTGGACAGGGGCGGGAACTGAAGCTTTCTTT. Its translation is CASSSWTGAGTEAFF.

V usage is TRBV7-8 and J usage is TRBJ1-2; TRBD1 matches at 9 bases. The trim removed 4 bases at V and 13 bases at J, leaving 4 bases unmatched. Germline loops: CDR1 SGHVS, CDR2 FQNEAQ. The CDR3 loop spans 11 amino acids. CDR3 sequence reads: CASSSRDRVTF. In DNA, the CDR3 is TGTGCCAGCAGCTCAAGGGACAGGGTCACCTTC.

V gene TRBV2 combines with J gene TRBJ1-3; D is perhaps TRBD1 (5 bases). Between the trimmed V and J ends, which lost 7 bases and 0 bases, there was a span of 16 bases. This CDR3 comprises 16 residues. Germline-derived CDR1 and CDR2 are SNHLY and FYNNEI. The CDR3, as DNA: TGTGCCAGCAAAAGCCAACAGGCAAGCTCTGGAAACACCATATATTTT. Residues: CASKSQQASSGNTIYF.

This clone occurred once. Different DNA sequences within this sample yield the same CDR3. The rearrangement links TRBV7-9 to TRBJ2-3; unclear D gene. The CDR3 covers 12 residues. V lost 5 bases, J lost 0 bases, and 3 bases lay in between. CDR1 SEHNR and CDR2 FQNEAQ come from the germline V gene (reference sequence). The CDR3 is CASSLSTDTQYF. CDR3 sequence (DNA): TGTGCCAGCAGCCTTAGCACAGATACGCAGTATTTT.

J is TRBJ2-2 and V is TRBV19, with TRBD2 matching 10 bases. Germline CDR1 is LNHDA and CDR2 is SQIVND (reference sequence). V dropped 8 bases and J dropped 2; count of bases not matched to a gene: 5. The CDR3 has 15 amino acids. CDR3 protein: CASSSGGDNTGELFF. As DNA, the CDR3 is TGTGCCAGTTCTAGCGGGGGAGACAACACCGGGGAGCTGTTTTTT.

Concerning this clone: This sample includes further DNA sequences coding for the same CDR3. The J gene is TRBJ1-2, the V gene TRBV5-1, with a tentative D call TRBD1 (5 bases). The CDR3 has 15 amino acids. V was trimmed by 0 bases and J by 2 bases, leaving 11 bases between them. The germline V gene has CDR1 SGHRS and CDR2 YFSETQ. DNA of the CDR3: TGCGCCAGCAGCTTGGATGGGAGGGGAAACTATGGCTACACCTTC. Its translation: CASSLDGRGNYGYTF.

V and J are TRBV7-9 and TRBJ2-6; possible D gene TRBD2, 5 bases. The germline V gene encodes CDR1 SEHNR and CDR2 FQNEAQ (reference sequence). This CDR3 has 17 amino acids. V gave up 0 bases and J gave up 3 bases, with 12 bases separating them. This CDR3 is CASSLAPRVFGANVLTF. Here the CDR3 DNA reads TGTGCCAGCAGCTTAGCCCCGAGGGTATTTGGGGCCAACGTCCTGACTTTC.

This clone was counted many times. The rearrangement uses TRBV27 and TRBJ1-4, with D unclear. Trimming shortened V by 7 bases and J by 8 bases, and 17 bases separated the two germline ends. The CDR3 extends over 14 amino acids. Germline CDR1 is MNHEY and CDR2 is SMNVEV (reference sequence). This CDR3 reads CASKYRVSGEKLFF. CDR3 DNA sequence: TGTGCCAGCAAGTACCGGGTGTCTGGGGAAAAACTGTTTTTT.

This sequence joins TRBV9 and TRBJ1-1; D possibly corresponds to TRBD1 (6 bases). Germline CDR1 reads SGDLS; CDR2 reads YYNGEE. Trimming removed 4 bases from V and 4 bases from J, with 17 bases in between. This CDR3 is built from 15 residues. The CDR3 coding sequence is TGTGCCAGCAGCCCGAGGGGGGGGCTGGTCACTGAAGCTTTCTTT. It is translated as CASSPRGGLVTEAFF.

To note about this clone: This sample also contains other DNA sequences that code for the same CDR3. The rearrangement links TRBV2 to TRBJ1-4; TRBD1 matches at 10 bases. This CDR3 spans 14 amino acids. Germline V gives CDR1 SNHLY, CDR2 FYNNEI. Germline trimming cut 6 bases from V and 6 bases from J; bases unmatched to any gene: 4. The CDR3 DNA sequence: TGTGCCAGCAGCCGGGACAGGGGAGATGAAAAACTGTTTTTT. This gives the protein CASSRDRGDEKLFF.

V usage is TRBV9 and J usage is TRBJ1-2; 9 nucleotides agree with TRBD1. V lost 2 bases and J lost 0; bases outside the gene matches: 5. The germline gives CDR1 SGDLS, CDR2 YYNGEE. The CDR3 covers 16 residues. CDR3 loop: CASSVTGQGANYGYTF. DNA of the CDR3: TGTGCCAGCAGCGTTACGGGACAGGGAGCTAACTATGGCTACACCTTC.

A single count supports this clone. The chain links TRBV11-3 to TRBJ2-3, with 9 bases that match TRBD1. V lost 2 bases to trimming and J lost 8 bases; unmatched junction nucleotides: 8. CDR1 and CDR2 (germline): SGHNT, YENEEA. The CDR3 sequence is 15 residues long. In DNA, the CDR3 is TGTGCCAGCAGCTTATTCACAGGGGGCTACGTTACGCAGTATTTT. Protein: CASSLFTGGYVTQYF.

The V call is TRBV5-1, the J call TRBJ1-4, with no clear D. The germline CDR1 and CDR2 sequences are SGHRS and YFSETQ. V was cut by 4 bases and J by 8 bases, with 12 bases left in between. This CDR3 is built from 13 residues. The CDR3 loop reads CASSRDYKEKLFF. In nucleotides, the CDR3 is TGCGCCAGCAGCAGAGACTATAAAGAAAAACTGTTTTTT.

The gene calls are TRBV4-1 and TRBJ1-6; TRBD1 aligns across 9 bases. V was clipped by 0 bases and J by 9 bases; unmatched bases: 9. Germline values: CDR1 MGHRA, CDR2 YSYEKL. This CDR3 has 17 amino acids. The CDR3 DNA sequence: TGCGCCAGCAGCCAAGATGGTTCGGGACAGGGCGCTTCACCCCTCCACTTT. Protein product: CASSQDGSGQGASPLHF.

J is TRBJ2-6 and V is TRBV11-3, with 9 bases identical to TRBD1. Germline CDR1 reads SGHNT; CDR2 reads YENEEA. The CDR3 contains 17 residues. V was clipped by 6 bases and J by 0 bases; unmatched bases: 6. DNA for the CDR3: TGTGCCAGCAGGGGACAGGGTCCTTCCTCTGGGGCCAACGTCCTGACTTTC. Translated, it gives CASRGQGPSSGANVLTF.

The gene calls are TRBV28 and TRBJ1-1, with D unresolved. Germline values: CDR1 MDHEN, CDR2 SYDVKM. This CDR3 has 12 residues. V was shortened by 5 bases and J by 4 bases, with 8 bases between the two germline ends. CDR3 protein: CASSPQATEAFF. The CDR3 DNA reads as TGTGCCAGCAGTCCGCAGGCCACTGAAGCTTTCTTT.